Listed here are 27 T cell receptor beta chains from one sample, sequenced in a study of T-cell reconstitution after alpha-beta-depleted transplantation in children. A TCRbeta library incorporating unique molecular identifiers was prepared. In TCRdb, the PCR reads were re-called with MiXCR into one record per CDR3 protein. Of about 27,000 distinct CDR3 sequences in the sample, 15% to 20% are singletons; the top ten hold 35%. The starting material was PBMCs, mostly from graft donor cells, obtained 60 days after TCRalphabeta/CD19-depleted stem cell transplant. The receptors here all came from a male patient between 2 and 10 years old who had a stem cell transplant for acute lymphoblastic leukemia, so the T cells may come from the graft donor.

This clonotype was seen ten or more times. V is TRBV5-1 and J is TRBJ2-2, with a tentative D call TRBD2 (5 bases). Germline-derived CDR1 and CDR2 are SGHRS and YFSETQ. V was pared by 0 bases and J by 6 bases, with 9 bases between. CDR3 length equals 14 residues. The CDR3 sequence: CASSLGSEAGELFF. CDR3 DNA sequence: TGCGCCAGCAGCTTGGGGTCGGAGGCCGGGGAGCTGTTTTTT.

This clonotype was observed a few times. The chain carries TRBV20-1 and TRBJ2-7; the D gene is possibly TRBD2 (6 bases). Deletions cut 1 base from V and 7 bases from J, with 20 bases between. From germline, CDR1 is DFQATT and CDR2 SNEGSKA (reference sequence). The CDR3 is made up of 15 amino acids. DNA of the CDR3: TGCAGTGCTAGAGGGGGAGGCCCCTTATCTCATGAGCAGTACTTC. Amino acids: CSARGGGPLSHEQYF.

This clonotype was seen only a few times. CDR3: CASSFRETQYF. CDR3 bases: TGTGCCAGCAGTTTCCGAGAGACCCAGTACTTC. The genes are TRBV28 and TRBJ2-5, with D uncertain. Germline-derived CDR1 and CDR2 are MDHEN and SYDVKM. Trimming cost V 3 bases and J 4 bases, with 3 bases left between them. This CDR3 region has 11 residues.

This clonotype was observed many times. CDR3 protein: CASSSGLNTGELFF. CDR3 in DNA: TGCGCCAGCAGCTCAGGACTAAACACCGGGGAGCTGTTTTTT. The rearrangement uses TRBV5-1 and TRBJ2-2, with a tentative D call TRBD2 (6 bases). The germline V gene has CDR1 SGHRS and CDR2 YFSETQ. This CDR3 region has 14 residues. V dropped 3 bases and J dropped 2 bases, with 8 bases sitting between them.

The chain combines TRBV6-2 or TRBV6-3 with TRBJ2-1; 8 nucleotides align to TRBD2. The trim removed 2 bases at V and 7 bases at J, leaving 10 bases unmatched. The CDR3 consists of 16 residues. Germline assignment: CDR1 MNHEY and CDR2 SVGEGT. CDR3 region: CASSYAVLAVRNEQFF. The CDR3 bases are TGTGCCAGCAGTTACGCGGTACTAGCGGTACGAAATGAGCAGTTCTTC.

In DNA, the CDR3 is TGTGCCAGCAGTATTGACAGGGGGGTGATAGAGACCCAGTACTTC. Its translation is CASSIDRGVIETQYF. The rearrangement joins TRBV28 to TRBJ2-5; 9 bases align to TRBD1. This CDR3 has 15 amino acids. Germline lookup yields CDR1 MDHEN and CDR2 SYDVKM. With V trimmed by 5 bases and J by 4 bases, 8 bases remained unmatched.

About this clonotype itself: Being one base from a much bigger clone, this may be a read error. The rearrangement links TRBV5-1 to TRBJ2-2; 9 bases agree with TRBD1. The CDR3 totals 19 residues. The germline CDR1 and CDR2 sequences are SGHRS and YFSETQ. Here the CDR3 DNA reads TGCGCCAGCAGCTTGGTTACAGGGGGCAGCGGGTTTAACACCGGGGAGCTGTATTTT. Amino acids: CASSLVTGGSGFNTGELYF.

The chain combines TRBV13 with TRBJ1-3; D uncertain. The V gene lost 5 bases and the J gene lost 0 bases, with 8 bases spanning the gap. CDR1 and CDR2 from the germline V gene are PRHDT and FYEKMQ (reference sequence). There are 14 residues in the CDR3. CDR3 protein: CASSPPASGNTIYF. CDR3 nucleotide sequence: TGTGCCAGCAGCCCCCCGGCCTCTGGAAACACCATATATTTT.

The chain combines TRBV12-3 or TRBV12-4 with TRBJ1-2; no clear D. CDR3 size: 13 residues. Trimming removed 6 bases at V and 0 bases at J, with 8 bases between. CDR3 coding DNA: TGTGCCAGCAGCCTGGGCACTAACTATGGCTACACCTTC. Protein: CASSLGTNYGYTF.

The chain carries TRBV20-1 and TRBJ1-4, with D perhaps TRBD1 (6 bases). The germline CDR1 and CDR2 sequences are DFQATT and SNEGSKA (reference sequence). The germline V and J ends were trimmed by 0 bases and 7 bases, with 12 bases remaining between them. This CDR3 is built from 14 residues. CDR3 residues: CSARDRGVREKLFF. In DNA, the CDR3 is TGCAGTGCTAGAGACAGGGGAGTCCGTGAAAAACTGTTTTTT.

The genes are TRBV27 and TRBJ2-7; D may match TRBD1 or TRBD2 (5 bases each). Trimming shortened V by 6 bases and J by 5 bases, and 23 bases separated the two germline ends. The CDR3 covers 16 residues. The V gene's germline CDR1 is MNHEY and CDR2 SMNVEV (reference sequence). The CDR3 coding sequence is TGTGCCAGCAGCCGGGGCACCAACGTCGTTCAGCACGAGCAGTACTTC. Translated: CASSRGTNVVQHEQYF.

In this sample, this clonotype turned up a few times. This CDR3 reads CSASLQAGAYNEQFF. For the CDR3, the DNA is TGCAGTGCTAGCCTTCAAGCGGGGGCATACAATGAGCAGTTCTTC. This chain links TRBV20-1 with TRBJ2-1, with 8 bases that match TRBD2. CDR3 length: 15 amino acids. Trimming cost V 3 bases and J 4 bases; bases outside gene matches: 8. The germline V gene has CDR1 DFQATT and CDR2 SNEGSKA (reference sequence).

This clonotype occurred a few times. CDR3 bases: TGCGCCAGCAGTGACCCCTCCGGGACATTTATCAATGAGCAGTTCTTC. This codes for CASSDPSGTFINEQFF. V and J are TRBV10-2 and TRBJ2-1, with TRBD1 as a possible D gene (6 bases). Germline values: CDR1 WSHSY, CDR2 SAAADI. The CDR3 runs to 16 residues. The V and J ends lost 3 bases and 6 bases respectively, with 18 bases between them.

The chain employs TRBV20-1 and TRBJ2-7; no reliable D call. The CDR3 covers 11 residues. V lost 3 bases, J lost 4 bases, and 7 bases lay in between. In germline, CDR1 is DFQATT, CDR2 SNEGSKA (reference sequence). For the CDR3, the DNA is TGCAGTGCTAGGCTAGGTTACGAGCAGTACTTC. It is translated as CSARLGYEQYF.

This clonotype was detected ten times or more. V usage is TRBV15 and J usage is TRBJ2-2, with a possible D match to TRBD2 (5 bases). The CDR3 is 15 residues long. CDR1 and CDR2 (germline): LNHNV, YYDKDF (reference sequence). Trimming shortened V by 1 base and J by 5 bases, and 11 bases separated the two germline ends. This CDR3 reads CATSRVAGITGELFF. CDR3 nucleotides: TGTGCCACCAGCAGAGTCGCCGGGATTACCGGGGAGCTGTTTTTT.

This chain links TRBV11-2 with TRBJ2-3; 9 nucleotides line up with TRBD2. The CDR3 has 17 residues. Germline lookup yields CDR1 SGHAT and CDR2 FQNNGV. The V and J ends lost 0 bases and 6 bases, in that order; junction bases with no gene match: 10. CDR3 nucleotide sequence: TGTGCCAGCAGCTTAGACGGCGGGGGGGCTTTTCCGGATACGCAGTATTTT. Amino acids: CASSLDGGGAFPDTQYF.

This chain connects TRBV7-6 to TRBJ2-3; 7 nucleotides line up with TRBD2. This CDR3 has 16 amino acids. V was pared by 1 base and J by 2 bases, with 6 bases of the junction left unmatched. CDR1 is SGHVS, CDR2 FNYEAQ, per germline. CDR3 bases: TGTGCCAGCAGCTTAGGTGCTAGCGGTCTCACAGATACGCAGTATTTT. Its translation is CASSLGASGLTDTQYF.

The chain has TRBV10-2 and TRBJ2-1, with 7 positions matching TRBD1. Germline trimming cut 7 bases from V and 6 bases from J; bases unmatched to any gene: 12. The CDR3 sequence is 15 residues long. The germline CDR1 and CDR2 sequences are WSHSY and SAAADI. Here the CDR3 DNA reads TGCGCCAGCATTTCCGGGACAGAGATCTTCAATGAGCAGTTCTTC. Translation: CASISGTEIFNEQFF.

The V gene is TRBV19, the J gene TRBJ1-1; no clear D gene. Between the trimmed V and J ends, which lost 4 bases and 5 bases, there was a span of 8 bases. Germline V lookup: CDR1 LNHDA, CDR2 SQIVND (reference sequence). The CDR3 sequence is 12 residues long. The CDR3 DNA reads TGTGCCAGTAGTACACCTCAAACTGAAGCTTTCTTT. Amino acid sequence: CASSTPQTEAFF.

This clonotype was picked up a small number of times. The rearrangement links TRBV7-2 to TRBJ1-2; D gene ambiguous. CDR1 is SGHTA and CDR2 is FQGNSA in the germline V gene. The V end was cut by 3 bases, the J end by 8 bases, with 10 bases between. The CDR3 contains 12 residues. CDR3 sequence: CASSLTGEGYTF. The CDR3 nucleotides read TGTGCCAGCAGCTTGACTGGGGAGGGCTACACCTTC.

The sample holds a few counts of this clonotype. The chain has TRBV4-3 and TRBJ2-3; TRBD2 matches 7 bases. The V and J ends lost 5 bases and 9 bases, in that order; junction bases with no gene match: 8. Germline values: CDR1 LGHNA, CDR2 YSLEER. The CDR3 loop spans 13 amino acids. The CDR3: CASSTGSGATQYF. The DNA for the CDR3 is TGCGCCAGCAGCACCGGAAGCGGGGCGACGCAGTATTTT.

The sample holds many counts of this clonotype. The CDR3 DNA reads TGCGCCAGCAGCTTACTCCCTAAGGACGGGGAGCTGTTTTTT. Protein: CASSLLPKDGELFF. The rearrangement links TRBV5-1 to TRBJ2-2; D is undetermined. Trimming cost V 2 bases and J 7 bases, with 12 bases left between them. The CDR3 spans 14 residues. Germline assignment: CDR1 SGHRS and CDR2 YFSETQ.

With respect to this clonotype: A read error may account for a junction end that differs from germline. The chain recombines TRBV5-4 with TRBJ2-5, with D uncertain. This CDR3 has 14 amino acids. Per the germline V gene, CDR1 is SGHNT and CDR2 is YYREEE (reference sequence). The CDR3 protein is CASSLGRIQEAQYF. The CDR3 DNA reads TGTGCCAGCAGCTTGGGGCGGATTCAAGAGGCCCAGTACTTC. Complete variable domain (other parts from reference TRBV5-4 and TRBJ2-5): ETGVTQSPTHLIKTRGQQVTLRCSSQSGHNTVSWYQQALGQGPQFIFQYYREEENGRGNFPPRFSGLQFPNYSSELNVNALELDDSALYLCASSLGRIQEAQYFGPGTRLLVL.

This clonotype was seen only a few times. The V call is TRBV11-3, the J call TRBJ2-7; TRBD2 agrees at 7 bases. The CDR3 covers 16 residues. With 3 bases clipped from V and 3 bases from J, the junction kept 11 bases outside the gene matches. Germline values: CDR1 SGHNT, CDR2 YENEEA. The CDR3 reads CASSFETASGGYEQYF. In DNA, the CDR3 is TGTGCCAGCAGCTTTGAAACGGCTAGCGGAGGCTACGAGCAGTACTTC.

This clonotype was counted at least ten times. This chain links TRBV6-1 with TRBJ1-5; D gene ambiguous. Germline values: CDR1 MNHNS, CDR2 SASEGT. The CDR3 spans 16 residues. The germline V and J ends were trimmed by 3 bases and 0 bases, with 12 bases remaining between them. The CDR3 sequence is CASSDRVTSSNQPQHF. CDR3 nucleotide sequence: TGTGCCAGCAGTGACCGGGTCACCTCTAGCAATCAGCCCCAGCATTTT.

In its sample, this clonotype was seen once. The V call is TRBV27, the J call TRBJ1-1; D is uncertain. V lost 6 bases and J 4 bases, leaving 15 bases between the germline ends. CDR1 is MNHEY, CDR2 SMNVEV, per germline (reference sequence). The CDR3 totals 14 residues. The CDR3 bases are TGTGCCAGCAGCCGTTGGGCAGGTACCACTGAAGCTTTCTTT. This gives the protein CASSRWAGTTEAFF.

This clonotype appeared many times. J is TRBJ2-7 and V is TRBV7-9, with unresolved D. Trimming took 6 bases from V and 2 from J, leaving 17 bases between them. Germline loops: CDR1 SEHNR, CDR2 FQNEAQ (reference sequence). This CDR3 region has 15 residues. CDR3 amino acids: CASSYGGGMPYEQYF. The CDR3, as DNA: TGTGCCAGCAGTTATGGCGGTGGGATGCCCTACGAGCAGTACTTC.